The source of this TCR beta chain is a study of T cell responses to AZD1222 COVID-19 vaccine. The repertoire was sequenced with immunoSEQ multiplex PCR; TCRdb's copy has only in-frame clones and lacks some. Altogether about 110,000 clones are present, around 90% being singletons, with the ten largest covering under 10%. Whole-study results and caveats: Sampled repertoires all dated from after the peak T cell response.

Germline V gene lookup returns CDR1 SGHKS and CDR2 YYEKEE (reference sequence). This CDR3 has 13 amino acids. Deletions cut 5 bases from V and 3 bases from J, with 12 bases between. For this clone: Its antigen is still unknown.

The sequence derives from an adult in good health. V is TRBV5-5 and J is TRBJ2-7, with D hard to call. The source material was peripheral blood, sampled on day 0 of AZD1222 vaccination. CDR3 sequence: CASSFGRVYEQYF. The DNA of the CDR3 is TGTGCCAGCAGTTTCGGCCGGGTCTACGAGCAGTACTTC.